This TCR beta chain comes out of a study of cytomegalovirus exposure and HLA in healthy donors. Findings of the study overall: In the analysis, some V segments, TRBV6-2 and TRBV6-3 included, were excluded as indistinguishable. Cytomegalovirus-associated status was assigned to about 180 TCR beta chains. Most TCR sequences were seen very rarely across donors, but some public TCRs occurred in many.

Researchers ran the PCR with 60 Vbeta and 13 Jbeta primers. Sequencing was performed with immunoSEQ multiplex PCR; in TCRdb, only in-frame clones are kept and a portion is missing. The sample has 150,000 to 200,000 clones; around 70% are singletons. Trimming shortened V by 3 bases and J by 3 bases, and 12 bases separated the two germline ends. Germline values: CDR1 MDHEN, CDR2 SYDVKM. The CDR3 extends over 14 amino acids. As regards this clone: Its cognate antigen is unknown.

J is TRBJ2-7 and V is TRBV28; possibly TRBD1 or TRBD2 for D (5 bases each). This TCR was recovered from a man aged 18 to 30 in good health and CMV-seropositive. Sequences were obtained from PBMCs. The CDR3 is CASSFTGRDYEQYV. CDR3 coding DNA: TGTGCCAGCAGTTTTACGGGACGGGACTACGAGCAGTACGTC.